The entry that follows covers one T cell receptor beta chain sequence. What it binds is unknown. This sample was included in a study of cytomegalovirus exposure and HLA in healthy donors. The study's findings and limits: Within an earlier analysis, most TCR beta V segments proved productive either about 90% or about 30% of the time. Immune exposure data for these donors was limited to CMV serostatus.

In the PCR, 60 Vbeta and 13 Jbeta primers were used. Using immunoSEQ multiplex PCR, the repertoire was profiled, and TCRdb retains in-frame clones only, with some absent. The sample consists of about 37,000 clones, 74% of them appearing once. CDR3 size: 17 residues. CDR1 is SGHRS, CDR2 YFSETQ, per germline. V was pared by 1 base and J by 9 bases, with 11 bases of the junction left unmatched. The sequenced material came from PBMCs. The chain couples TRBV5-1 to TRBJ2-1, with 12 bases aligning to TRBD2. The clonotype originates from a man aged 25-45 years in good health and CMV-seronegative. The CDR3 DNA reads as TGCGCCAGCAGCTTGAGACTAGCGGGAGAGGGGGGGGTTGAGCAGTTCTTC. As protein: CASSLRLAGEGGVEQFF.